What follows are 10 T cell receptor beta chains derived from one specimen sequenced in a study of shared clonotypes between healthy human individuals. Clones were sequenced by immunoSEQ multiplex PCR, and TCRdb holds only the in-frame ones, with some missing. The sample consists of about a million clones, less than 85% of them appearing once. Sequenced: memory CD4+ T cells sorted from blood. The sample's subset: CD45RA-negative fraction. The receptors shown here come from a man aged 18 to 30 in good health.

The genes are TRBV29-1 and TRBJ2-5; 8 bases match TRBD1. V lost 7 bases to trimming and J lost 4 bases; unmatched junction nucleotides: 5. Germline V gene data show CDR1 as SQVTM and CDR2 as ANQGSEA. This CDR3 contains 12 residues. The CDR3 DNA is TGCAGCGGGACAGGGAACGCAGAGACCCAGTACTTC. Residues: CSGTGNAETQYF.

This sequence joins TRBV7-2 and TRBJ2-3; no clear D gene. Trimming cost V 3 bases and J 6 bases, with 7 bases left between them. The CDR3 totals 12 residues. CDR1 and CDR2 (germline): SGHTA, FQGNSA. CDR3 sequence: CASSFNMDTQYF. In nucleotides, the CDR3 is TGTGCCAGCAGCTTCAATATGGATACGCAGTATTTT.

The chain is built from TRBV2 and TRBJ2-1, with D possibly being TRBD1 or TRBD2 (7 bases each). Germline CDR1 and CDR2: SNHLY and FYNNEI. Deletions cut 7 bases from V and 7 bases from J, with 20 bases between. The CDR3 is 15 amino acids. Here the CDR3 reads CASTPQGLAENEQFF. CDR3 sequence (DNA): TGTGCCAGCACCCCACAGGGGCTAGCGGAAAATGAGCAGTTCTTC.

This clone showed up just a few times. The rearrangement links TRBV6-5 to TRBJ1-1, with 7 bases lining up with TRBD1. CDR1 is MNHEY and CDR2 is SVGAGI in the germline V gene. The CDR3 contains 16 residues. V lost 0 bases and J lost 4; bases outside the gene matches: 8. The CDR3 DNA follows: TGTGCCAGCAGTTACTCGATGGCCAGGGGGGCCACTGAAGCTTTCTTT. Amino acids: CASSYSMARGATEAFF.

This clone was found once. The genes are TRBV9 and TRBJ1-1; TRBD1 matches at 7 bases. V trimming: 1 base; J trimming: 8 bases; junction bases outside the gene matches: 8. Germline V gives CDR1 SGDLS, CDR2 YYNGEE. The CDR3 length is 14 residues. The CDR3 protein is CASSVSGGSREAFF. In DNA, the CDR3 is TGTGCCAGCAGCGTATCAGGGGGAAGTAGGGAAGCTTTCTTT.

This clone was observed a handful of times. Other DNA sequences in the sample encode the same CDR3. V usage is TRBV6-5 and J usage is TRBJ2-7; TRBD2 matches at 8 bases. This CDR3 comprises 15 residues. Trimming removed 0 bases from V and 2 bases from J; junction bases left unmatched: 3. Germline assignment: CDR1 MNHEY and CDR2 SVGAGI. Written as DNA, the CDR3 is TGTGCCAGCAGTTACTCGACGGGAGGGGCCTACGAGCAGTACTTC. Translated: CASSYSTGGAYEQYF.

The chain couples TRBV30 to TRBJ1-2; TRBD1 aligns across 10 bases. V lost 8 bases, J lost 7 bases, and 10 bases stayed unmatched. This CDR3 is 13 amino acids long. CDR1 and CDR2 from the germline V gene are GTSNPN and SVGIG (reference sequence). As DNA, the CDR3 is TGTGCCCGATTTGGACAGGGGGATTCTGGCTACACCTTC. It specifies CARFGQGDSGYTF.

V usage is TRBV23-1 and J usage is TRBJ2-1, with D tentatively TRBD1 or TRBD2 (5 bases each). TRBV23-1 is labeled an ORF, and its function is uncertain. Deletions cut 3 bases from V and 4 bases from J, with 13 bases between. The CDR3 consists of 15 residues. CDR3 sequence (DNA): TGCGCCAGCAGTCATCGGGGCAAACTTTACAATGAGCAGTTCTTC. Amino acids: CASSHRGKLYNEQFF.

The V gene is TRBV12-2, the J gene TRBJ1-2; TRBD1 is taken as the D call from the table, unchecked against the DNA. TRBV12-2 counts as a pseudogene. This CDR3 contains 14 residues. CDR3 sequence reads: CASRLTGGKYGYTF. CDR3 nucleotides: TGTGCAAGTCGCTTGACAGGGGGCAAGTATGGCTACACCTTC.

The rearrangement links TRBV30 to TRBJ2-7; D gene ambiguous. The V end lost 0 bases, the J end lost 3 bases, and 9 bases lay between the germline ends. There are 13 residues in the CDR3. Germline V gives CDR1 GTSNPN, CDR2 SVGIG (reference sequence). The CDR3 is CAWSVPPGYEQYF. CDR3 DNA sequence: TGTGCCTGGAGTGTACCTCCGGGCTACGAGCAGTACTTC. Full variable domain (missing parts from reference TRBV30 and TRBJ2-7): SQTIHQWPATLVQPVGSPLSLECTVEGTSNPNLYWYRQAAGRGLQLLFYSVGIGQISSEVPQNLSASRPQDRQFILSSKKLLLSDSGFYLCAWSVPPGYEQYFGPGTRLTVT.